This TCR beta chain was observed in a study of T cells in Graves' hyperthyroidism and ophthalmopathy. The CDR3 totals 15 residues. The germline V gene encodes CDR1 SGHTA and CDR2 FQGNSA. V was cut by 5 bases and J by 2 bases, with 14 bases left in between. In its sample, this clonotype was seen many times. TCR beta CDR3 sequences were amplified from RNA transcripts. Initially, a first-round RT-PCR of the TCR CDR3 employed the HTBI primer set. MiXCR, run by TCRdb on the multiplex PCR reads, gives a single entry per CDR3 protein. The sample lists hundreds of thousands of distinct CDR3 sequences, 14% occurring once. The diagnoses drew upon clinical symptoms, serum thyroxine and TRAb, thyroid ultrasound and orbital computed tomography.

The clonotype was recovered from a young woman with Graves' hyperthyroidism. Input material: blood. This chain connects TRBV7-2 to TRBJ2-3; D perhaps matches TRBD2 (6 bases). DNA for the CDR3: TGTGCCAGCAGCATTCCGGGACTGCCCACAGATACGCAGTATTTT. Translation: CASSIPGLPTDTQYF.